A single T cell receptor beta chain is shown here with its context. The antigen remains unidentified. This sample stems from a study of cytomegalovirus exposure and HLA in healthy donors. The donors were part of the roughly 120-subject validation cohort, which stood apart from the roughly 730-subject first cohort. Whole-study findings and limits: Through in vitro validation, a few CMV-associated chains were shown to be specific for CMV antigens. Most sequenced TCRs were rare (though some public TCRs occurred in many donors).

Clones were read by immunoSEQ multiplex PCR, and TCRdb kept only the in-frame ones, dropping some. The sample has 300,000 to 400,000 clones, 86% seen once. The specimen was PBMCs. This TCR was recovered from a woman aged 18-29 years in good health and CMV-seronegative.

CDR3 loop: CSVAAGVKTGELFF. The DNA for the CDR3 is TGCAGCGTTGCCGCAGGCGTAAAAACCGGGGAGCTGTTTTTT. The gene calls are TRBV29-1 and TRBJ2-2; D is undetermined. Trimming pared 4 bases from V and 5 bases from J, leaving 14 bases between. Germline CDR1 is SQVTM and CDR2 is ANQGSEA. The CDR3 is 14 residues long.